This T cell receptor beta chain was recovered during a study of T-cell memory formation after mild COVID-19. This clonotype was detected many times. The TCR alpha and TCR beta cDNA libraries, bearing sample barcodes and UMIs, were generated by 5'RACE using constant-segment primers. MiXCR was run by TCRdb on the 5' RACE reads, yielding one entry per CDR3 protein. Seen here are under 550,000 distinct CDR3 sequences, 15% to 20% observed once, and the top ten hold roughly 12%. CDR3 length equals 17 residues. Trimming took 1 base from V and 1 from J; bases not matched to a gene: 6. Germline values: CDR1 MGHRA, CDR2 YSYEKL.

The receptor was derived from an adult woman who had mild COVID-19 (a few samples of this study predate the infection). Cell type and time point are not known. The chain uses TRBV4-1 and TRBJ2-3, with TRBD2 matching 9 bases. The specimen sequenced was PBMCs or a T cell subset sorted from them (not recorded which). Here the CDR3 reads CASSQVAGVVRTDTQYF. The CDR3 nucleotides read TGCGCCAGCAGCCAAGTAGCGGGGGTGGTCCGCACAGATACGCAGTATTTT.